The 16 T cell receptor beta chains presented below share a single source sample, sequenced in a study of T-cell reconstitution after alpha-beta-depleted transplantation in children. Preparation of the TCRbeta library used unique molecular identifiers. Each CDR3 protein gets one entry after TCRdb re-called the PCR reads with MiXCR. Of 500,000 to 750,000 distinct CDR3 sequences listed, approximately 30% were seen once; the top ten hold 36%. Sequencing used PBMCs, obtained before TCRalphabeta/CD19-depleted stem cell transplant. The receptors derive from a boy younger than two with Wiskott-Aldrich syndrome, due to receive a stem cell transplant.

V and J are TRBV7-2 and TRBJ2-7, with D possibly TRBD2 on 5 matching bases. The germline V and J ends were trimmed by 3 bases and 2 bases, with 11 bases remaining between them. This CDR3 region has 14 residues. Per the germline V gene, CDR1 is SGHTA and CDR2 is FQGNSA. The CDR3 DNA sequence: TGTGCCAGCAGCTTTCGGCGGGTTCCCTACGAGCAGTACTTC. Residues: CASSFRRVPYEQYF.

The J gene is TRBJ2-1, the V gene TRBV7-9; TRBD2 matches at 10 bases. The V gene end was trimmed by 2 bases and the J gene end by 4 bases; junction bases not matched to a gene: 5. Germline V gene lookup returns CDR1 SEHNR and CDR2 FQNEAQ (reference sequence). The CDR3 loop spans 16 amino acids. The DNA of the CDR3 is TGTGCCAGCAGCTTAATGAGCGGGAGGGATTACAATGAGCAGTTCTTC. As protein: CASSLMSGRDYNEQFF.

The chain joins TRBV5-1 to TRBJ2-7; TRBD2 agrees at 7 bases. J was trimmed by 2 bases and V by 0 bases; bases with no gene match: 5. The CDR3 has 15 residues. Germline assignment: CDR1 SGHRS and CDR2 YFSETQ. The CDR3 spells CASSLGAGNPYEQYF. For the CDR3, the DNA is TGCGCCAGCAGCTTGGGAGCGGGGAATCCCTACGAGCAGTACTTC. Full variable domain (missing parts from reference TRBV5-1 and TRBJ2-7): KAGVTQTPRYLIKTRGQQVTLSCSPISGHRSVSWYQQTPGQGLQFLFEYFSETQRNKGNFPGRFSGRQFSNSRSEMNVSTLELGDSALYLCASSLGAGNPYEQYFGPGTRLTVT.

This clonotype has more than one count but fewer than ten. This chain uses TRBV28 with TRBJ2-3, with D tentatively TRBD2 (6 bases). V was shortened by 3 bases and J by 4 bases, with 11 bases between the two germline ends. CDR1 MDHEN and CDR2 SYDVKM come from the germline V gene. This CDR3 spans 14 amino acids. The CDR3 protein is CASSFGSTADTQYF. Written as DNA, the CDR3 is TGTGCCAGCAGTTTCGGGAGTACAGCAGATACGCAGTATTTT.

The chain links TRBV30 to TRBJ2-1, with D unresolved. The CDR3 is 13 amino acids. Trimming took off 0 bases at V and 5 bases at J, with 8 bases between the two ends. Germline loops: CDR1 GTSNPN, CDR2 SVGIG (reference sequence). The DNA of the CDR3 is TGTGCCTGGAGTGTAAAAGCTAACAATGAGCAGTTCTTC. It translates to CAWSVKANNEQFF.

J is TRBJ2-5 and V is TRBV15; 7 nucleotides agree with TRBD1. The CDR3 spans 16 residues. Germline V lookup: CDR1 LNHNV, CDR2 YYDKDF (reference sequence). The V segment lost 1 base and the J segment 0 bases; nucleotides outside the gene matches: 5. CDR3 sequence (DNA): TGTGCCACCAGCAGAGGTCGGGGACAGTACCAAGAGACCCAGTACTTC. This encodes CATSRGRGQYQETQYF. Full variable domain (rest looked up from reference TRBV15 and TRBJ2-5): DAMVIQNPRYQVTQFGKPVTLSCSQTLNHNVMYWYQQKSSQAPKLLFHYYDKDFNNEADTPDNFQSRRPNTSFCFLDIRSPGLGDTAMYLCATSRGRGQYQETQYFGPGTRLLVL.

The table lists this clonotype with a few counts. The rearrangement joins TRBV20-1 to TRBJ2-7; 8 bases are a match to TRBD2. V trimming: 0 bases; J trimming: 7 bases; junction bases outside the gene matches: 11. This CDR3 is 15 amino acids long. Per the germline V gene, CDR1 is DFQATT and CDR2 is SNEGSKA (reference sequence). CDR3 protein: CSARDLGTRIYEQYF. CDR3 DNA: TGCAGTGCTAGAGACCTCGGGACTAGAATTTATGAGCAGTACTTC.

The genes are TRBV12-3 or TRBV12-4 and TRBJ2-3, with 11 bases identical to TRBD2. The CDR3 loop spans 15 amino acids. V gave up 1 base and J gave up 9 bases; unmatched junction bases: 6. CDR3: CASSLGGLAGGTQYF. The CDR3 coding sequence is TGTGCCAGCAGTTTAGGTGGCCTAGCGGGAGGAACGCAGTATTTT.

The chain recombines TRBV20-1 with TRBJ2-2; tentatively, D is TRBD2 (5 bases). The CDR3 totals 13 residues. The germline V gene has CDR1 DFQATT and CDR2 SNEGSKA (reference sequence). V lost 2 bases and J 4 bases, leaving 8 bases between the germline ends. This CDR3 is CSARNAGTGELFF. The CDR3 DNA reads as TGCAGTGCTAGAAATGCGGGCACCGGGGAGCTGTTTTTT.

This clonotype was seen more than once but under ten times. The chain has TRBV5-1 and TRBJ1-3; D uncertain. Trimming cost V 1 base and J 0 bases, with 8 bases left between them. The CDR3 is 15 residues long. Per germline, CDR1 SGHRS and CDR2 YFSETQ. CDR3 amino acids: CASSLSPNSGNTIYF. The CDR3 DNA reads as TGCGCCAGCAGCTTGAGTCCTAACTCTGGAAACACCATATATTTT.

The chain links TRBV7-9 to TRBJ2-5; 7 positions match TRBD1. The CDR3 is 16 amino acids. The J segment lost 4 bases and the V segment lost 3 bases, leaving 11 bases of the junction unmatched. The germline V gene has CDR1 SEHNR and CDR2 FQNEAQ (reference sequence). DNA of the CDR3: TGTGCCAGCAGCTTTAAGACAGGGCGAGGACGAGAGACCCAGTACTTC. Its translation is CASSFKTGRGRETQYF.

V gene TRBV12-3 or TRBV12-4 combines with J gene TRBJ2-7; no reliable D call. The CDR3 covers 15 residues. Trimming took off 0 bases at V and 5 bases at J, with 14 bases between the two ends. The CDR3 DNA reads TGTGCCAGCAGTTTAGCTGCAAGGAAGAGCGACGAGCAGTACTTC. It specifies CASSLAARKSDEQYF.

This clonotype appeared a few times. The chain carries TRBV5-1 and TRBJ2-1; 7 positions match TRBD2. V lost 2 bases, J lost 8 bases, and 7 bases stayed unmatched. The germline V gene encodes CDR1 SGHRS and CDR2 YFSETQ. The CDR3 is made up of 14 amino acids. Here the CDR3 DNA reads TGCGCCAGCAGCTTAGGACTAGTAACTGATGAGCAGTTCTTC. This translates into CASSLGLVTDEQFF.

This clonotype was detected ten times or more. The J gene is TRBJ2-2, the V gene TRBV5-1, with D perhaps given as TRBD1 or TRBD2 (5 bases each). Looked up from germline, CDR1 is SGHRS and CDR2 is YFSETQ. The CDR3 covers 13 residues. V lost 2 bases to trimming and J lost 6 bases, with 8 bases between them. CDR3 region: CASSFLGAGELFF. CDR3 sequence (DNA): TGCGCCAGCAGCTTTCTGGGGGCCGGGGAGCTGTTTTTT.

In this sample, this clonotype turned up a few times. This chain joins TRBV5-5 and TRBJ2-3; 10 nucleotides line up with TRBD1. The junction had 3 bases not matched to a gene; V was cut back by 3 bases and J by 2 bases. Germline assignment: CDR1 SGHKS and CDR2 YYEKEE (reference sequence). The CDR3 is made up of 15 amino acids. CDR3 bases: TGTGCCAGCAGCTACGGACAGGGGGACACAGATACGCAGTATTTT. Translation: CASSYGQGDTDTQYF.

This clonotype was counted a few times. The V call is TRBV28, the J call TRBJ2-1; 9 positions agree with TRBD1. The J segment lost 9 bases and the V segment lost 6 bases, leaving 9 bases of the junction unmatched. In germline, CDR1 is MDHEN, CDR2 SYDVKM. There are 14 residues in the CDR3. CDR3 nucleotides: TGTGCCAGCAGAAACAGGGGGCGTCCGGGTGAGCAGTTCTTC. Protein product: CASRNRGRPGEQFF.